The present T cell receptor (beta chain) was sequenced within a study of T-cell reconstitution after alpha-beta-depleted transplantation in children (dated by TCRdb to about 2016). The study in broad terms: T-cell immune reconstitution after TCRalphabeta/CD19-depleted allogeneic hematopoietic cell transplantation in children was quantitatively tracked in the study by means of TCR repertoire profiling.

CDR1 GTSNPN and CDR2 SVGIG are derived from the germline V gene (reference sequence). The CDR3 holds 13 amino acids from the cysteine to the phenylalanine. Of the read, only the CDR3 DNA is kept; its 39 bases are in frame from base 1. Deletion took 3 bases off V and 13 bases off J, with a span of 18 bases between the germline ends. This clonotype was found many times. The target of this receptor is not known. No base qualities exist here, and no much larger clone lies one base off it. Library method: PCR. The instrument given in TCRdb is Illumina HiSeq 2500. To normalize quantification of the TCRbeta repertoire, the TCR libraries were built with molecular barcoding that relied on unique molecular identifiers. TCRdb reprocessed the public reads (quality trimming at Q25 with fastp, clone calling with MiXCR) and kept in-frame beta chains. Each entry is one CDR3 protein sequence, shown with its most common DNA and genes. The sample includes fewer than 120,000 distinct CDR3 sequences, with 10% observed a single time. Approximately 8% of the sample lies in the top ten.

The sequencing here drew on PBMCs from the stem cell graft donor, taken from the stem cell graft. This sequence was found in a human donor who donated a stem cell graft to a child with acute lymphoblastic leukemia. The chain links TRBV30 with TRBJ2-2; there is no confident call for the D gene. This receptor has the CDR3 CAWRVSNNLGLFF. At the DNA level, the sequence is TGTGCCTGGAGGGTGTCTAACAACCTCGGGCTGTTTTTT.